This TCR beta chain was recovered during a study of T cell responses to AZD1222 COVID-19 vaccine. Study conclusions and caveats: Repertoires were obtained solely post-peak T cell response.

TCRdb's copy holds only in-frame clones and misses some; the assay was immunoSEQ multiplex PCR. The table lists under 150,000 clones, around 90% of them singletons. In regard to this clone: No antigen is known for it.

CDR3 length: 19 amino acids. Germline V lookup: CDR1 LNHDA, CDR2 SQIVND (reference sequence). V was shortened by 6 bases and J by 0 bases, with 24 bases between the two germline ends. The sequence derives from an adult in good health. This chain uses TRBV19 with TRBJ2-1; D possibly uses TRBD1 or TRBD2 (5 bases each). The sample consisted of peripheral blood, taken on day 0 of AZD1222 vaccination. This CDR3 reads CASRMRVGQGRGSYNEQFF. In DNA, the CDR3 is TGTGCCAGTAGAATGAGGGTTGGGCAGGGACGAGGCTCCTACAATGAGCAGTTCTTC.